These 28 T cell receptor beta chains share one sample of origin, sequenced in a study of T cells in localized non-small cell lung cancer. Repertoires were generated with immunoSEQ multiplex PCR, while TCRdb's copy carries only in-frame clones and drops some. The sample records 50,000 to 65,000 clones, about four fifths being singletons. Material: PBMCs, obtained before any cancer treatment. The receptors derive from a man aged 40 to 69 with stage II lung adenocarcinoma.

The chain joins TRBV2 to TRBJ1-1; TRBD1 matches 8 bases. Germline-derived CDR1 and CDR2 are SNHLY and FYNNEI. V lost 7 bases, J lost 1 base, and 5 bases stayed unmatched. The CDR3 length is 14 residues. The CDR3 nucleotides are TGTGCCAGCACCCGACAGGGGACGAACACTGAAGCTTTCTTT. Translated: CASTRQGTNTEAFF.

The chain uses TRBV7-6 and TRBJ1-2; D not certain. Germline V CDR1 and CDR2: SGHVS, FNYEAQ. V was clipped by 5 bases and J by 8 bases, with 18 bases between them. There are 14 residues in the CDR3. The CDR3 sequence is CASSPYDQVSGYTF. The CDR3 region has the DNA TGTGCCAGCAGCCCCTACGATCAGGTATCGGGCTACACCTTC. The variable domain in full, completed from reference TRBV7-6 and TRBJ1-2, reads GAGVSQSPRYKVTKRGQDVALRCDPISGHVSLYWYRQALGQGPEFLTYFNYEAQQDKSGLPNDRFSAERPEGSISTLTIQRTEQRDSAMYRCASSPYDQVSGYTFGSGTRLTVV.

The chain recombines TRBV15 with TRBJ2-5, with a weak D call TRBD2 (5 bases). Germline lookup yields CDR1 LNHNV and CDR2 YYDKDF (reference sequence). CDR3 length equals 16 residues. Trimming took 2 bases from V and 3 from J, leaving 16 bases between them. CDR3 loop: CATSRPGGGYEETQYF. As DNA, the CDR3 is TGTGCCACCAGCAGACCAGGAGGCGGGTACGAAGAGACCCAGTACTTC. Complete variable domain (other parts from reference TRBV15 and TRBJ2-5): DAMVIQNPRYQVTQFGKPVTLSCSQTLNHNVMYWYQQKSSQAPKLLFHYYDKDFNNEADTPDNFQSRRPNTSFCFLDIRSPGLGDTAMYLCATSRPGGGYEETQYFGPGTRLLVL.

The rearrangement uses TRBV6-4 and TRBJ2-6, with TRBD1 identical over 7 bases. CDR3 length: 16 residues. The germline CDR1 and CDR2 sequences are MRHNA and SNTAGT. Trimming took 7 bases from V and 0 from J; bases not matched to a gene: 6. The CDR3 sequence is CASTRQGSSGANVLTF. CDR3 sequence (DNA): TGTGCCAGCACCAGACAGGGTTCCTCTGGGGCCAACGTCCTGACTTTC.

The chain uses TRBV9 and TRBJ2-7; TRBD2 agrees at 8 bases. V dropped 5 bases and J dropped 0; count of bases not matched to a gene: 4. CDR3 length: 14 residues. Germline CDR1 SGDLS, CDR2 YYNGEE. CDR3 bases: TGTGCCAGCAGTCTAGCGGGCAACTCCTACGAGCAGTACTTC. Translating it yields CASSLAGNSYEQYF.

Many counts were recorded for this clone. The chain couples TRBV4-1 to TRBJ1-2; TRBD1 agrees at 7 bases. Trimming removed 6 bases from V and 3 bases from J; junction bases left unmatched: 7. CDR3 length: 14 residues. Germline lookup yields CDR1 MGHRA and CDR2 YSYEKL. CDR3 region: CASSEGGTDYGYTF. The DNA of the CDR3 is TGCGCCAGCAGTGAGGGGGGGACAGACTATGGCTACACCTTC.

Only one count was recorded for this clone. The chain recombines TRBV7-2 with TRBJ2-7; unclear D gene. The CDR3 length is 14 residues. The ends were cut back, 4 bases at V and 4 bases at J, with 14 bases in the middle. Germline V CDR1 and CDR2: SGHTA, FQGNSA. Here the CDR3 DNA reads TGTGCCAGCAGCTCAAATAGAGAACAGTACGAGCAGTACTTC. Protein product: CASSSNREQYEQYF.

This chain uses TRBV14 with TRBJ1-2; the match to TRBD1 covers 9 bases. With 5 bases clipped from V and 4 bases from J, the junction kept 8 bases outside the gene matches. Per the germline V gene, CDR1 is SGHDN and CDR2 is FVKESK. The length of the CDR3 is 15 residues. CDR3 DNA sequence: TGTGCCAGCAGCGGGGGGACAGGGCTCTTCTATGGCTACACCTTC. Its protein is CASSGGTGLFYGYTF.

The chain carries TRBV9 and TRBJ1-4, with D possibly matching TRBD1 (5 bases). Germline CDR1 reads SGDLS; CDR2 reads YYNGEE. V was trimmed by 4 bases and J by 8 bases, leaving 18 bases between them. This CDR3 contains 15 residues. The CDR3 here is CASSPLGATGEKLFF. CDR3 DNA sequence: TGTGCCAGCAGCCCACTAGGGGCAACGGGGGAAAAACTGTTTTTT.

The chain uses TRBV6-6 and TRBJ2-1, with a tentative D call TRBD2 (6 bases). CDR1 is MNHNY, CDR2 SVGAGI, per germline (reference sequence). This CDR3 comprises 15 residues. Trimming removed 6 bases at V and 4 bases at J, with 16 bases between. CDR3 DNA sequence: TGTGCCAGCAGCTTGCCCGGGGGAGGATACAATGAGCAGTTCTTC. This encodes CASSLPGGGYNEQFF.

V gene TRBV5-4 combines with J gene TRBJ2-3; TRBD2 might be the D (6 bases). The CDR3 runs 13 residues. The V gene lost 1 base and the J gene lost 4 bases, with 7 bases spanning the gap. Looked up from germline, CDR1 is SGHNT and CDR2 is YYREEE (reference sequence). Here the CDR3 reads CASSLTGADTQYF. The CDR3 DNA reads TGTGCCAGCAGCTTGACGGGAGCAGATACGCAGTATTTT.

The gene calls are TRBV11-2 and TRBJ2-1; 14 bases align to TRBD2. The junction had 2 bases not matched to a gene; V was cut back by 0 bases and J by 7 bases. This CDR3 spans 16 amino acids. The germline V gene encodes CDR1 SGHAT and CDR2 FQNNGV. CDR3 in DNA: TGTGCCAGCAGCTTAGAGAGACTAGCGGGAGGGAATGAGCAGTTCTTC. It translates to CASSLERLAGGNEQFF.

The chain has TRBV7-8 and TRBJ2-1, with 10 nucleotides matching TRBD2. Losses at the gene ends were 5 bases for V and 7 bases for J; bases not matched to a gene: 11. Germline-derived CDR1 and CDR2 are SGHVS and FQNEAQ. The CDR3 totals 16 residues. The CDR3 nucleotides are TGTGCCAGCAGCCCCCTAGGAGCGGGAGGGCGTAATGAGCAGTTCTTC. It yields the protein CASSPLGAGGRNEQFF. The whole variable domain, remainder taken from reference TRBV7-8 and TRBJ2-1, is GAGVSQSPRYKVAKRGQDVALRCDPISGHVSLFWYQQALGQGPEFLTYFQNEAQLDKSGLPSDRFFAERPEGSVSTLKIQRTQQEDSAVYLCASSPLGAGGRNEQFFGPGTRLTVL.

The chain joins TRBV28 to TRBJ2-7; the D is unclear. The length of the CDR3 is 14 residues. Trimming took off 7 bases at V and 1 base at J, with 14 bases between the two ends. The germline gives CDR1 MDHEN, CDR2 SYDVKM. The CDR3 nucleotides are TGTGCCAGCATAACTCCGGCTCCTTCCTACGAGCAGTACTTC. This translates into CASITPAPSYEQYF.

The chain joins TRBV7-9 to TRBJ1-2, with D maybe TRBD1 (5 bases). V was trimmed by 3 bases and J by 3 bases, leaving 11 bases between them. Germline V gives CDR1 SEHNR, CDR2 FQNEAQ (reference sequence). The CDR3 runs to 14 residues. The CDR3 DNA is TGTGCCAGCAGCTTTGCAGGGCCCTACTATGGCTACACCTTC. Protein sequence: CASSFAGPYYGYTF.

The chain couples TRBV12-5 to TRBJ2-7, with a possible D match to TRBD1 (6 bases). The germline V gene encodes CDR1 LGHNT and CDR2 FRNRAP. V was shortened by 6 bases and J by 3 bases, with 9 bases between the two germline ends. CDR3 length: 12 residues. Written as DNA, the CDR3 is TGTGCTAGTGGGTTACAGGGCTACGAGCAGTACTTC. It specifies CASGLQGYEQYF. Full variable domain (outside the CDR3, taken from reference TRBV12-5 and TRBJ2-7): DARVTQTPRHKVTEMGQEVTMRCQPILGHNTVFWYRQTMMQGLELLAYFRNRAPLDDSGMPKDRFSAEMPDATLATLKIQPSEPRDSAVYFCASGLQGYEQYFGPGTRLTVT.

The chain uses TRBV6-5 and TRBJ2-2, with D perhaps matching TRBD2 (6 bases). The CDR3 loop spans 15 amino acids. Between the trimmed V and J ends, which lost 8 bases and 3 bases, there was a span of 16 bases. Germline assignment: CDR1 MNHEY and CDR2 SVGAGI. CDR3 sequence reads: CASRREWRDTGELFF. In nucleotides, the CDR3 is TGTGCCAGCCGGAGGGAGTGGCGGGACACCGGGGAGCTGTTTTTT.

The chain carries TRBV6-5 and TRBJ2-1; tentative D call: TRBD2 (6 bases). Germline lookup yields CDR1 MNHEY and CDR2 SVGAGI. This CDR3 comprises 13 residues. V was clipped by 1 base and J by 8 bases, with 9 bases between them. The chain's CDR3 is CASSYFGSYEQFF. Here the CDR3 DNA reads TGTGCCAGCAGTTACTTCGGGAGCTATGAGCAGTTCTTC.

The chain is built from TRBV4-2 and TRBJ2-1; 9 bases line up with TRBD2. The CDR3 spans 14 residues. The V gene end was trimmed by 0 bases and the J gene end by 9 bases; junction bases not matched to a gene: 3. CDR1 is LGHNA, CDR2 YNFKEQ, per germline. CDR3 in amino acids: CASSQEGTSSEQFF. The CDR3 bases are TGTGCCAGCAGCCAAGAAGGGACTAGCAGTGAGCAGTTCTTC.

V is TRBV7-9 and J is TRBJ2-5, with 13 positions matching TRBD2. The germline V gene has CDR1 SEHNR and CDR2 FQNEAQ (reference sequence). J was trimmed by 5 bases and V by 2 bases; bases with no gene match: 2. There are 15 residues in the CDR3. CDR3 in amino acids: CASSLPLAGGETQYF. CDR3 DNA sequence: TGTGCCAGCAGCTTACCACTAGCGGGAGGGGAGACCCAGTACTTC. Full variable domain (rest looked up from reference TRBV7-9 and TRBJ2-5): DTGVSQNPRHKITKRGQNVTFRCDPISEHNRLYWYRQTLGQGPEFLTYFQNEAQLEKSRLLSDRFSAERPKGSFSTLEIQRTEQGDSAMYLCASSLPLAGGETQYFGPGTRLLVL.

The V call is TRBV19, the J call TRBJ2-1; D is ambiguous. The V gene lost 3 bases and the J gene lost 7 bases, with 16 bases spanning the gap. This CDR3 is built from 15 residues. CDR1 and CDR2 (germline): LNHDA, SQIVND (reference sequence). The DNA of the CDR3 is TGTGCCAGTAGTATCTGGCCGCCGGCGTGGAATGAGCAGTTCTTC. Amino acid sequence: CASSIWPPAWNEQFF.

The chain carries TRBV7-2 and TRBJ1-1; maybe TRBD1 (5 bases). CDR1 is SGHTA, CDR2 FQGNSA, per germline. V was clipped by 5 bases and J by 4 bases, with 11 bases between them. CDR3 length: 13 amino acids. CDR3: CASSPDRLTEAFF. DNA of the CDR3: TGTGCCAGCAGCCCCGACAGACTCACTGAAGCTTTCTTT. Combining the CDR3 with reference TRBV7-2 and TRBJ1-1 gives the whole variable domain GAGVSQSPSNKVTEKGKDVELRCDPISGHTALYWYRQSLGQGLEFLIYFQGNSAPDKSGLPSDRFSAERTGGSVSTLTIQRTQQEDSAVYLCASSPDRLTEAFFGQGTRLTVV.

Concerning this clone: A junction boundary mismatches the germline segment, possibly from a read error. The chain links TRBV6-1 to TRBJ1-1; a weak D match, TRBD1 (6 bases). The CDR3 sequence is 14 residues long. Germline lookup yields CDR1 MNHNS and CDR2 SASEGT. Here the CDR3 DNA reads TGTGCCAGCAGCCTACAGGGTTTGAACATTGAAGCTTTCTTT. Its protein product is CASSLQGLNIEAFF.

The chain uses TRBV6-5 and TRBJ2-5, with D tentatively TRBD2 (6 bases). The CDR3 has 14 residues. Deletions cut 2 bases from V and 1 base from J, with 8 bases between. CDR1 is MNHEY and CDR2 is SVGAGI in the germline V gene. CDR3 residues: CASSYGDFQETQYF. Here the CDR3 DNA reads TGTGCCAGCAGTTACGGGGACTTCCAAGAGACCCAGTACTTC.

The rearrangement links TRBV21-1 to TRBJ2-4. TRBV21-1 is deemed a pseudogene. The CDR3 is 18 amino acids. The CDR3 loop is CASSKVRGVLGAKNIQYF. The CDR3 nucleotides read TGTGCCAGCAGCAAAGTAAGGGGGGTCCTTGGGGCCAAAAACATTCAGTACTTC.

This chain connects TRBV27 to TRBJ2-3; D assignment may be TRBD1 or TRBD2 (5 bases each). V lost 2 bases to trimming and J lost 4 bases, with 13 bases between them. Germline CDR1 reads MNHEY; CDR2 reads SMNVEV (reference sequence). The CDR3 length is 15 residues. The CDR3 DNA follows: TGTGCCAGCAGTTTAACGGGGCCCCCTGCAGATACGCAGTATTTT. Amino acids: CASSLTGPPADTQYF.

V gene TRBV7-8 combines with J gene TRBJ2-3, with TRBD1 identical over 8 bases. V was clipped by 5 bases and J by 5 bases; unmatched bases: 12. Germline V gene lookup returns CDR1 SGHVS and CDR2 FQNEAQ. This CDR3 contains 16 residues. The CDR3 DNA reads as TGTGCCAGCAGCCTCCCGGGACAGGCAGGGAGAGATACGCAGTATTTT. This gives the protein CASSLPGQAGRDTQYF.

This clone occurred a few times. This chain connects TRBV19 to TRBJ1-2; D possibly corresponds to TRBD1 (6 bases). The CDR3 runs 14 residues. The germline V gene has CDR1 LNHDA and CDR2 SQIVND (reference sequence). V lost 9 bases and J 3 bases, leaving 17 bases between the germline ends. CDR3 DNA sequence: TGTGCCAGCTGGGGGGCAGGGGAGGACTATGGCTACACCTTC. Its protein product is CASWGAGEDYGYTF.